The clone carrying this T cell receptor beta chain was seen at least ten times. This entry comes from a study of blood T cells in healthy people across ages. Then a second PCR, running about 6 to 12 cycles, was carried out with a sample-barcoded 5' primer and a J-beta primer mix. MiXCR, run by TCRdb on the 5' RACE reads, gives a single entry per CDR3 protein. Of around 1,900,000 distinct CDR3 sequences listed, more than 35% are singletons. The CDR3 length is 12 residues. Germline V gene sequence: CDR1 SGHRS, CDR2 YFSETQ. V lost 3 bases and J 5 bases, leaving 8 bases between the germline ends. The chain couples TRBV5-1 to TRBJ2-5; D call uncertain. The TCR sequence derives from a human donor in good health. The material sequenced was blood. The CDR3 sequence is CASSYEVETQYF. The CDR3 bases are TGCGCCAGCAGCTACGAGGTTGAGACCCAGTACTTC.